This TCR beta chain was sequenced in a study of blood T cells in healthy people across ages. Whole-study results and caveats: In these data, TCR beta diversity tracked strongly with naive T cell percentage. Getting older went along with TCR beta diversity per million T cells dropping roughly linearly.

This CDR3 spans 17 amino acids. Germline V gene lookup returns CDR1 SGHKS and CDR2 YYEKEE (reference sequence). Deletions cut 0 bases from V and 5 bases from J, with 19 bases between. Of note for this clonotype: Its antigen remains unknown.

A second PCR of 7 to 11 cycles used a sample-barcoded 5' primer and a J-beta primer mix. Each CDR3 protein is one row after TCRdb ran MiXCR on the 5' RACE reads. Seen here are about 780,000 distinct CDR3 sequences, 20% to 30% observed once, and the top ten hold less than 3.5%. The same data also contributed to another study, on T cells of mothers and their children. This second study says: Material was donated by three healthy Caucasian mothers and their six children. Every mother produced more than 10 million TCR beta CDR3 reads, whereas every child provided 2.5 million to 3.5 million.

Source material: blood. This chain joins TRBV5-5 and TRBJ2-3, with D possibly being TRBD2 (5 bases). This TCR was sampled from a boy aged 5 to 17 in good health. CDR3 sequence reads: CASSLGGANSGIDTQYF. The CDR3 DNA follows: TGTGCCAGCAGCTTGGGAGGAGCGAACTCCGGGATAGATACGCAGTATTTT.